The clone carrying this T cell receptor (beta chain) was detected many times. As yet, its antigen is unknown. This record belongs to a study of T-cell reconstitution after alpha-beta-depleted transplantation in children. Overall study findings and caveats: Several hundred expanded graft clones reportedly were the source of alpha-beta T cells about two months after transplant. The authors attributed T-cell counts and diversity one year after transplant mostly to newly produced T cells. For some patients, TCRbeta diversity was high at day 60 because of recipient T cells and thymic progenitors that survived.

Germline V lookup: CDR1 LGHNA, CDR2 YSLEER. This CDR3 comprises 18 residues. The ends were cut back, 1 base at V and 9 bases at J, with 25 bases in the middle. The TCRbeta library incorporated unique molecular identifiers. TCRdb re-called the PCR reads through MiXCR, storing one row per CDR3 protein. Of about 50,000 distinct CDR3 sequences detected, 5.8% appear once; the ten largest clones hold 30% to 35%. The gene calls are TRBV4-3 and TRBJ2-1; D is tentatively TRBD1 or TRBD2 (5 bases each). Sequenced material: PBMCs, mostly from graft donor cells, taken 60 days after TCRalphabeta/CD19-depleted stem cell transplant. The source of this sequence is a female patient aged 2-9 years who had a stem cell transplant for aplastic anemia, so the T cells may come from the graft donor. The CDR3 is CASSQATSTGTKGPEQFF. The CDR3 DNA reads TGCGCCAGCAGCCAAGCCACCTCAACCGGGACCAAGGGTCCTGAGCAGTTCTTC.